This TCR beta chain was captured by sequencing in a study of memory CD4+ T cells and cytomegalovirus serostatus. Clones were read by immunoSEQ multiplex PCR, and TCRdb kept only the in-frame ones, dropping some. In the table there are about 50,000 clones, around 78% of which are singletons. The sort gate was single viable CD3+CD4+CD8-CD45RO+ cells for memory CD4+ T cells. Sequencing was done on a sample of memory CD4+ T cells from blood. The sequence was obtained from an adult in good health and CMV-seronegative.

For the CDR3, the DNA is TGTGCCACCAGCAGAGATTATGGGGCTCAAGAGACCCAGTACTTC. Translation: CATSRDYGAQETQYF. The rearrangement joins TRBV15 to TRBJ2-5; a possible D gene is TRBD1 (5 bases). The germline CDR1 and CDR2 sequences are LNHNV and YYDKDF (reference sequence). The V end was cut by 0 bases, the J end by 2 bases, with 10 bases between. This CDR3 region has 15 residues.